Listed below are T cell receptor beta chains from one sample, sequenced in a study of blood T cell repertoires in COVID-19. The data were produced by immunoSEQ multiplex PCR, yet TCRdb's version contains in-frame clones alone and is incomplete. The data contain about 130,000 clones, about 83% of them seen just once; the ten biggest clones take up 10% to 15%. The specimen sequenced was peripheral blood. Receptor source: a man in his 60s with acute or convalescent COVID-19. The CDR3 runs from the conserved cysteine through the conserved F or W. Each record gives: clone size, D gene, CDR3 length, V gene, J gene, CDR3 protein, CDR3 DNA. The D gene is left open where the match is weak. Rows may omit the clone size; those that give it use once, few, many or a size class.

abundance: -; d_gene: TRBD1; len: 15; v_gene: TRBV28; j_gene: TRBJ1-6; CDR3aa: CASTEREGANSPLHF; CDR3nt: TGTGCCAGCACCGAACGGGAGGGGGCGAATTCACCCCTCCACTTT
abundance: -; d_gene: -; len: 12; v_gene: TRBV19; j_gene: TRBJ2-3; CDR3aa: CASRGETDTQYF; CDR3nt: TGTGCCAGTCGTGGGGAGACCGATACGCAGTATTTT
abundance: -; d_gene: -; len: 15; v_gene: TRBV29-1; j_gene: TRBJ1-5; CDR3aa: CSVGTDGISNQPQHF; CDR3nt: TGCAGCGTTGGGACGGACGGGATTAGCAATCAGCCCCAGCATTTT
abundance: -; d_gene: TRBD1; len: 15; v_gene: TRBV11-2; j_gene: TRBJ1-2; CDR3aa: CASSFGQGRNYGYTF; CDR3nt: TGTGCCAGCAGCTTCGGACAGGGTCGGAACTATGGCTACACCTTC
abundance: -; d_gene: TRBD2; len: 16; v_gene: TRBV5-1; j_gene: TRBJ2-2; CDR3aa: CASSLTLAGGSGELFF; CDR3nt: TGCGCCAGCAGCCTCACACTAGCGGGAGGAAGCGGGGAGCTGTTTTTT
abundance: once; d_gene: -; len: 15; v_gene: TRBV28; j_gene: TRBJ2-7; CDR3aa: CASSSTRGGTGMQYF; CDR3nt: TGTGCCAGCAGTTCCACGAGGGGAGGGACAGGCATGCAGTACTTC
abundance: -; d_gene: TRBD2; len: 19; v_gene: TRBV24-1; j_gene: TRBJ2-1; CDR3aa: CATSSFGGLAGGWYNEQFF; CDR3nt: TGTGCCACCAGTTCCTTCGGGGGACTAGCGGGAGGATGGTACAATGAGCAGTTCTTC
abundance: -; d_gene: TRBD2; len: 16; v_gene: TRBV5-1; j_gene: TRBJ2-2; CDR3aa: CASSLLGLATAGELFF; CDR3nt: TGCGCCAGCAGCTTGTTGGGACTAGCGACAGCCGGGGAGCTGTTTTTT
abundance: -; d_gene: -; len: 13; v_gene: TRBV2; j_gene: TRBJ1-2; CDR3aa: CASSERQIYGYTF; CDR3nt: TGTGCCAGCAGTGAACGACAGATTTATGGCTACACCTTC
abundance: -; d_gene: -; len: 14; v_gene: TRBV6-5; j_gene: TRBJ2-7; CDR3aa: CASRSQGSGYEQYF; CDR3nt: TGTGCCAGCAGATCACAGGGTTCGGGCTACGAGCAGTACTTC
abundance: few; d_gene: -; len: 13; v_gene: TRBV7-3; j_gene: TRBJ2-2; CDR3aa: CASSLSRAGELFF; CDR3nt: TGTGCCAGCAGCTTAAGCCGCGCCGGGGAGCTGTTTTTT
abundance: -; d_gene: -; len: 16; v_gene: TRBV24-1; j_gene: TRBJ2-3; CDR3aa: CATSDFAGAVTDTQYF; CDR3nt: TGTGCCACCAGTGATTTTGCAGGGGCTGTCACAGATACGCAGTATTTT
abundance: -; d_gene: TRBD2; len: 15; v_gene: TRBV29-1; j_gene: TRBJ2-5; CDR3aa: CSVGGGTSRVETQYF; CDR3nt: TGCAGCGTCGGAGGAGGGACTAGCAGGGTAGAGACCCAGTACTTC
abundance: -; d_gene: -; len: 15; v_gene: TRBV27; j_gene: TRBJ2-2; CDR3aa: CASTWTVANTGELFF; CDR3nt: TGTGCCAGCACTTGGACAGTCGCGAACACCGGGGAGCTGTTTTTT
abundance: -; d_gene: -; len: 14; v_gene: TRBV6-5; j_gene: TRBJ1-2; CDR3aa: CASSSPGSLAGYTF; CDR3nt: TGTGCCAGCAGTTCCCCGGGAAGCTTGGCTGGCTACACCTTC
abundance: -; d_gene: TRBD1; len: 15; v_gene: TRBV11-2; j_gene: TRBJ2-3; CDR3aa: CASSLGDRVTEAQYF; CDR3nt: TGTGCCAGCAGCTTAGGGGACAGGGTTACTGAGGCGCAGTATTTT
abundance: -; d_gene: TRBD1; len: 17; v_gene: TRBV5-1; j_gene: TRBJ1-2; CDR3aa: CASSASGQGAGGYGYTF; CDR3nt: TGCGCCAGCAGCGCAAGCGGACAGGGGGCAGGCGGCTATGGCTACACCTTC
abundance: -; d_gene: TRBD1; len: 15; v_gene: TRBV19; j_gene: TRBJ1-5; CDR3aa: CASSIEDRGNQPQHF; CDR3nt: TGTGCCAGTAGTATAGAAGACAGGGGCAATCAGCCCCAGCATTTT
abundance: -; d_gene: TRBD2; len: 13; v_gene: TRBV18; j_gene: TRBJ2-7; CDR3aa: CASSPGLAFEQYF; CDR3nt: TGTGCCAGCTCACCGGGACTAGCTTTCGAGCAGTACTTC
abundance: -; d_gene: -; len: 17; v_gene: TRBV5-1; j_gene: TRBJ2-2; CDR3aa: CASSPAAGRSRNGELFF; CDR3nt: TGCGCCAGCAGCCCCGCCGCGGGCAGGAGTCGAAACGGGGAGCTGTTTTTT
abundance: once; d_gene: TRBD1; len: 15; v_gene: TRBV18; j_gene: TRBJ2-1; CDR3aa: CASSPDRTLLDEQFF; CDR3nt: TGTGCCAGCTCACCGGACAGGACCCTCCTCGATGAGCAGTTCTTC
abundance: -; d_gene: -; len: 14; v_gene: TRBV30; j_gene: TRBJ1-6; CDR3aa: CAWSAARPGSPLHF; CDR3nt: TGTGCCTGGAGCGCAGCGAGACCCGGTTCACCCCTCCACTTT
abundance: -; d_gene: TRBD2; len: 14; v_gene: TRBV5-1; j_gene: TRBJ2-7; CDR3aa: CASTGLAGSDAQYF; CDR3nt: TGCGCCAGCACCGGTCTAGCGGGTTCTGACGCGCAGTACTTC